Listed below are T cell receptor beta chains from one sample, sequenced in a study of cytomegalovirus exposure and HLA in healthy donors. Only in-frame clones appear in the TCRdb table, and some are missing; sequencing was by immunoSEQ multiplex PCR. The sample lists approximately 33,000 clones; nearly 55% were seen once. The sample consisted of PBMCs. These receptors came from a woman between 40 and 55 years old in good health and CMV-seropositive. CDR3s include the opening cysteine and the closing phenylalanine or tryptophan. Fields, in order: V gene, D gene, J gene, clone size, CDR3 protein, CDR3 DNA. D genes are given only for firm matches. The listing skips clone size in some rows; elsewhere it reads once, few, many or a size class.

v_call: TRBV5-4; d_call: NA; j_call: TRBJ1-6; clone_size: few; cdr3_aa: CASSADSSPLHF; cdr3_nt: TGTGCCAGCAGCGCGGATTCTTCACCCCTCCACTTT
v_call: TRBV28; d_call: NA; j_call: TRBJ1-3; clone_size: NA; cdr3_aa: CASNNAGASSGNTIYF; cdr3_nt: TGTGCCAGCAACAATGCTGGGGCTTCCTCTGGAAACACCATATATTTT
v_call: TRBV30; d_call: NA; j_call: TRBJ1-4; clone_size: NA; cdr3_aa: CASHGGAEKLFF; cdr3_nt: TGTGCCTCCCACGGGGGTGCTGAAAAACTGTTTTTT
v_call: TRBV18; d_call: TRBD2; j_call: TRBJ2-7; clone_size: NA; cdr3_aa: CASSPGLAGSYEQYF; cdr3_nt: TGTGCCAGCTCACCAGGACTAGCGGGCTCCTACGAGCAGTACTTC
v_call: TRBV4-3; d_call: NA; j_call: TRBJ1-6; clone_size: NA; cdr3_aa: CASSQDPERNSPLHF; cdr3_nt: TGCGCCAGCAGCCAAGATCCAGAGCGCAATTCACCCCTCCACTTT
v_call: TRBV7-9; d_call: TRBD1; j_call: TRBJ1-2; clone_size: few; cdr3_aa: CASSSRQGLGYGYTF; cdr3_nt: TGTGCCAGCAGCTCTCGACAGGGGTTGGGCTATGGCTACACCTTC
v_call: TRBV7-8; d_call: NA; j_call: TRBJ1-2; clone_size: NA; cdr3_aa: CASSGLGAENYGYTF; cdr3_nt: TGTGCCAGCAGCGGCCTGGGGGCAGAAAACTATGGCTACACCTTC
v_call: TRBV28; d_call: NA; j_call: TRBJ1-5; clone_size: once; cdr3_aa: CATRPGGGGQPQHF; cdr3_nt: TGTGCCACCCGACCGGGAGGGGGTGGACAGCCCCAGCATTTT
v_call: TRBV5-4; d_call: TRBD1; j_call: TRBJ1-4; clone_size: NA; cdr3_aa: CASSQKGASNEKLFF; cdr3_nt: TGTGCCAGCAGCCAGAAGGGGGCGAGTAATGAAAAACTGTTTTTT
v_call: TRBV5-1; d_call: TRBD2; j_call: TRBJ2-2; clone_size: NA; cdr3_aa: CASSIAGGLTGELFF; cdr3_nt: TGCGCCAGCAGTATAGCGGGGGGGCTCACCGGGGAGCTGTTTTTT
v_call: TRBV20-1; d_call: NA; j_call: TRBJ1-2; clone_size: NA; cdr3_aa: CSATGNYGYTF; cdr3_nt: TGCAGTGCTACCGGGAACTATGGCTACACCTTC
v_call: TRBV28; d_call: TRBD1; j_call: TRBJ2-2; clone_size: NA; cdr3_aa: CASSSQGAYTGELFF; cdr3_nt: TGTGCCAGCAGTTCACAGGGGGCGTACACCGGGGAGCTGTTTTTT
v_call: TRBV29-1; d_call: NA; j_call: TRBJ2-7; clone_size: NA; cdr3_aa: CSVDTDTYEQYF; cdr3_nt: TGCAGCGTAGATACAGATACCTACGAGCAGTACTTC
v_call: TRBV5-1; d_call: NA; j_call: TRBJ2-3; clone_size: few; cdr3_aa: CASSFQGFSTDTQYF; cdr3_nt: TGCGCCAGCAGCTTCCAGGGGTTTTCCACAGATACGCAGTATTTT
v_call: TRBV9; d_call: NA; j_call: TRBJ1-2; clone_size: NA; cdr3_aa: CASSVATRQPYGYTF; cdr3_nt: TGTGCCAGCAGCGTAGCTACTCGACAGCCTTATGGCTACACCTTC
v_call: TRBV5-6; d_call: NA; j_call: TRBJ2-7; clone_size: NA; cdr3_aa: CASSLEADSAYEQYF; cdr3_nt: TGTGCCAGCAGCTTGGAGGCAGACTCAGCCTACGAGCAGTACTTC
v_call: TRBV30; d_call: NA; j_call: TRBJ2-7; clone_size: NA; cdr3_aa: CAWGWDGQIYEQYF; cdr3_nt: TGTGCCTGGGGGTGGGACGGACAGATCTACGAGCAGTACTTC
v_call: TRBV12-5; d_call: NA; j_call: TRBJ2-2; clone_size: NA; cdr3_aa: CASISEVNTGELFF; cdr3_nt: TGTGCTAGCATATCAGAGGTTAACACCGGGGAGCTGTTTTTT
v_call: TRBV15; d_call: NA; j_call: TRBJ1-1; clone_size: once; cdr3_aa: CATSRRNTEAFF; cdr3_nt: TGTGCCACCAGCAGGAGGAACACTGAAGCTTTCTTT
v_call: TRBV5-1; d_call: NA; j_call: TRBJ1-5; clone_size: NA; cdr3_aa: CASSLVEGQPQHF; cdr3_nt: TGCGCCAGCAGCTTGGTGGAGGGCCAGCCCCAGCATTTT